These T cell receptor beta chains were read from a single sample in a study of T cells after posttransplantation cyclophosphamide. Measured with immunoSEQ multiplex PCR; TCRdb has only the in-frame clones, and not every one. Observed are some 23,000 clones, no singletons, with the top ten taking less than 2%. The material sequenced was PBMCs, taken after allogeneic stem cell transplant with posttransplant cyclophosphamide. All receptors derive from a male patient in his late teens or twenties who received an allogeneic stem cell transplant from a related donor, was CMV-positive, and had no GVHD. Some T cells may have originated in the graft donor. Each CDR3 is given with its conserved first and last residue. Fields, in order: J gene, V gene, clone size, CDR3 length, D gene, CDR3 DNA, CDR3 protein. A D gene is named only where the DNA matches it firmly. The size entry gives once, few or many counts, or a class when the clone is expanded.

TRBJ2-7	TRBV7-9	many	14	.	TGTGCCAGCAGCTACCGAGGGGGTGTTTACGAGCAGTACTTC	CASSYRGGVYEQYF
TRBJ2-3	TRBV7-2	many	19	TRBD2	TGTGCCAGCAGCTTCCTAGGAGCGGGGGAAATTACTAGCACAGATACGCAGTATTTT	CASSFLGAGEITSTDTQYF
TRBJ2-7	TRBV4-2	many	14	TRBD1	TGTGCCAGCAGCCAAGCCGGGACAGGGGTCGAGCAGTACTTC	CASSQAGTGVEQYF
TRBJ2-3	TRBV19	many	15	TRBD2	TGTGCCAGTAGCACTCTAGCGGGTGGGACGGGTACGCAGTATTTT	CASSTLAGGTGTQYF
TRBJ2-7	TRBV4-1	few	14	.	TGCGCCAGCAGCGCAATGGGGGCAGACTACGAGCAGTACTTC	CASSAMGADYEQYF
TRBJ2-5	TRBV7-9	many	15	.	TGTGCCAGCAGCTTAGTCGGGGGAGGTCAAGAGACCCAGTACTTC	CASSLVGGGQETQYF
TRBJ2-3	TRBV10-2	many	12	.	TGCGCCAGCCAGGGTCAGGCAGATACGCAGTATTTT	CASQGQADTQYF
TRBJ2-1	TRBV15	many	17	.	TGTGCCACCAGCAGAGTCAGCGCGTATCTCTCCTACAATGAGCAGTTCTTC	CATSRVSAYLSYNEQFF
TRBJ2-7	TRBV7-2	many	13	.	TGTGCCAGCAGCTGGGACACCTCCTACGAGCAGTACTTC	CASSWDTSYEQYF
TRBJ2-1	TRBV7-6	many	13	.	TGTGCCAGCAGCCCCCTTCATGCGGATGAGCAGTTCTTC	CASSPLHADEQFF